These T cell receptor beta chains were read from a single sample in a study of blood T cell repertoires in COVID-19. Using immunoSEQ multiplex PCR, the repertoire was profiled, and TCRdb retains in-frame clones only, with some absent. The data contain about 180,000 clones, roughly nine tenths of them singletons. The source material was peripheral blood. These receptors all come from a man between 18 and 29 years old who had recovered from COVID-19. CDR3s include the opening cysteine and the closing phenylalanine or tryptophan. The order of the fields is J gene, V gene, D gene, clone size, CDR3 protein, CDR3 DNA. A D gene is named only where the DNA matches it firmly. Not every row has a clone size; where given, it reads once, few, many or a size class.

j_call: TRBJ1-5
v_call: TRBV6-2/TRBV6-3
d_call: TRBD1
clone_size: NA
cdr3_aa: CASSYWARAGQGPSSNQPQHF
cdr3_nt: TGTGCCAGCAGTTATTGGGCTCGAGCGGGACAGGGCCCTTCTAGCAATCAGCCCCAGCATTTT

j_call: TRBJ2-5
v_call: TRBV11-2
d_call: NA
clone_size: NA
cdr3_aa: CASSPGRLQETQYF
cdr3_nt: TGTGCCAGCAGCCCAGGCCGCCTCCAAGAGACCCAGTACTTC

j_call: TRBJ2-3
v_call: TRBV29-1
d_call: NA
clone_size: NA
cdr3_aa: CSVEGGSTDTQYF
cdr3_nt: TGCAGCGTTGAAGGGGGCAGCACAGATACGCAGTATTTT

j_call: TRBJ2-7
v_call: TRBV24-1
d_call: TRBD2
clone_size: once
cdr3_aa: CATSDSLTSGRSEQYF
cdr3_nt: TGTGCCACCAGTGATTCCCTGACTAGCGGGAGAAGCGAGCAGTACTTC

j_call: TRBJ1-5
v_call: TRBV7-2
d_call: TRBD1
clone_size: NA
cdr3_aa: CASSSRGGLNQPQHF
cdr3_nt: TGTGCCAGCAGCTCTAGAGGGGGCCTCAATCAGCCCCAGCATTTT

j_call: TRBJ2-3
v_call: TRBV6-6
d_call: TRBD2
clone_size: NA
cdr3_aa: CASAGTTTDTQYF
cdr3_nt: TGTGCCAGCGCCGGGACTACTACAGATACGCAGTATTTT

j_call: TRBJ2-5
v_call: TRBV5-5
d_call: TRBD1
clone_size: NA
cdr3_aa: CASSLWDRGLQETQYF
cdr3_nt: TGTGCCAGCAGCTTGTGGGACAGGGGCCTCCAAGAGACCCAGTACTTC

j_call: TRBJ2-7
v_call: TRBV4-1
d_call: TRBD1
clone_size: once
cdr3_aa: CASSPQTGETVTYEQYF
cdr3_nt: TGCGCCAGCAGCCCCCAGACAGGGGAAACAGTAACCTACGAGCAGTACTTC

j_call: TRBJ1-5
v_call: TRBV11-1
d_call: NA
clone_size: NA
cdr3_aa: CASSLAGGNQPQHF
cdr3_nt: TGTGCCAGCAGCTTGGCGGGGGGCAATCAGCCCCAGCATTTT

j_call: TRBJ2-1
v_call: TRBV27
d_call: NA
clone_size: NA
cdr3_aa: CASRPGTSGHNEQFF
cdr3_nt: TGTGCCAGCAGGCCCGGAACTAGTGGGCACAATGAGCAGTTCTTC

j_call: TRBJ1-1
v_call: TRBV19
d_call: NA
clone_size: NA
cdr3_aa: CASSIESGSEAFF
cdr3_nt: TGTGCCAGTAGTATAGAATCGGGAAGTGAAGCTTTCTTT

j_call: TRBJ2-1
v_call: TRBV6-4
d_call: TRBD1
clone_size: NA
cdr3_aa: CAPWDRGLGYNEQFF
cdr3_nt: TGTGCCCCCTGGGACAGGGGGTTAGGCTACAATGAGCAGTTCTTC

j_call: TRBJ2-7
v_call: TRBV29-1
d_call: TRBD1
clone_size: NA
cdr3_aa: CSVADRTPYEQYF
cdr3_nt: TGCAGCGTTGCGGACAGGACCCCCTACGAGCAGTACTTC

j_call: TRBJ2-7
v_call: TRBV15
d_call: TRBD2
clone_size: NA
cdr3_aa: CATSRDPSGRAAEQYF
cdr3_nt: TGTGCCACCAGCAGAGACCCCAGCGGGAGAGCTGCTGAGCAGTACTTC

j_call: TRBJ1-2
v_call: TRBV4-3
d_call: TRBD1
clone_size: NA
cdr3_aa: CASSQDAGGNGYTF
cdr3_nt: TGCGCCAGCAGCCAAGACGCAGGGGGCAATGGCTACACCTTC

j_call: TRBJ1-1
v_call: TRBV2
d_call: TRBD1
clone_size: once
cdr3_aa: CASTRDRAEAFF
cdr3_nt: TGTGCCAGCACCCGGGACAGAGCTGAAGCTTTCTTT

j_call: TRBJ2-5
v_call: TRBV6-5
d_call: TRBD1
clone_size: NA
cdr3_aa: CAWREGARETQYF
cdr3_nt: TGTGCCTGGCGAGAGGGGGCGAGGGAGACCCAGTACTTC

j_call: TRBJ2-7
v_call: TRBV12-3/TRBV12-4
d_call: NA
clone_size: NA
cdr3_aa: CASSSPSEQYF
cdr3_nt: TGTGCCAGCAGTTCCCCCTCCGAGCAGTACTTC

j_call: TRBJ2-1
v_call: TRBV5-4
d_call: NA
clone_size: NA
cdr3_aa: CASSLRLAQLNEQFF
cdr3_nt: TGTGCCAGCAGCCTCAGGCTGGCACAGTTGAATGAGCAGTTCTTC

j_call: TRBJ2-5
v_call: TRBV6-6
d_call: TRBD1
clone_size: NA
cdr3_aa: CASSYSQGAVRETQYF
cdr3_nt: TGTGCCAGCAGTTACTCCCAGGGGGCCGTTAGGGAGACCCAGTACTTC

j_call: TRBJ2-3
v_call: TRBV27
d_call: TRBD2
clone_size: once
cdr3_aa: CASSLLAGGLGSDTQYF
cdr3_nt: TGTGCCAGCAGTTTACTAGCGGGAGGGCTAGGTTCTGATACGCAGTATTTT

j_call: TRBJ2-1
v_call: TRBV6-5
d_call: TRBD2
clone_size: NA
cdr3_aa: CASKMKAGSNNEQFF
cdr3_nt: TGTGCCAGCAAAATGAAAGCGGGGTCTAACAATGAGCAGTTCTTC

j_call: TRBJ2-1
v_call: TRBV7-8
d_call: TRBD1
clone_size: NA
cdr3_aa: CASSRGQGAYNEQFF
cdr3_nt: TGTGCCAGCAGCCGGGGACAGGGCGCCTACAATGAGCAGTTCTTC

j_call: TRBJ2-1
v_call: TRBV9
d_call: TRBD2
clone_size: NA
cdr3_aa: CASSVAAGWVNEQFF
cdr3_nt: TGTGCCAGCAGCGTAGCAGCGGGGTGGGTGAATGAGCAGTTCTTC

j_call: TRBJ2-2
v_call: TRBV24-1
d_call: NA
clone_size: NA
cdr3_aa: CATSDRATGELFF
cdr3_nt: TGTGCCACCAGTGATCGCGCCACCGGGGAGCTGTTTTTT

j_call: TRBJ2-3
v_call: TRBV11-3
d_call: TRBD2
clone_size: NA
cdr3_aa: CASSRGVSGRGDTQYF
cdr3_nt: TGTGCCAGCAGTCGAGGAGTTAGCGGGAGGGGAGATACGCAGTATTTT

j_call: TRBJ1-1
v_call: TRBV7-2
d_call: NA
clone_size: NA
cdr3_aa: CASSVTSMNTEAFF
cdr3_nt: TGTGCCAGCAGCGTGACAAGCATGAACACTGAAGCTTTCTTT

j_call: TRBJ2-3
v_call: TRBV6-5
d_call: TRBD1
clone_size: NA
cdr3_aa: CASSAYRGWADTQYF
cdr3_nt: TGTGCCAGCAGCGCTTACAGGGGCTGGGCAGATACGCAGTATTTT

j_call: TRBJ2-7
v_call: TRBV28
d_call: NA
clone_size: NA
cdr3_aa: CASSSGLSNSYEQYF
cdr3_nt: TGTGCCAGCAGTTCAGGACTAAGCAACTCCTACGAGCAGTACTTC

j_call: TRBJ2-1
v_call: TRBV9
d_call: TRBD1
clone_size: NA
cdr3_aa: CASSARTGSGEQFF
cdr3_nt: TGTGCCAGCAGCGCCCGGACAGGCTCTGGGGAGCAGTTCTTC

j_call: TRBJ2-7
v_call: TRBV21-1
d_call: NA
clone_size: NA
cdr3_aa: CASSPGCTCVREQYF
cdr3_nt: NA

j_call: TRBJ2-5
v_call: TRBV6-2/TRBV6-3
d_call: NA
clone_size: NA
cdr3_aa: CASRPPRGETQYF
cdr3_nt: TGTGCCAGCAGGCCTCCCCGGGGAGAGACCCAGTACTTC

j_call: TRBJ1-2
v_call: TRBV10-3
d_call: NA
clone_size: NA
cdr3_aa: CAISDREDGYTF
cdr3_nt: TGTGCCATCAGTGACAGGGAGGATGGCTACACCTTC

j_call: TRBJ2-1
v_call: TRBV9
d_call: NA
clone_size: once
cdr3_aa: CASSVFREPYNEQFF
cdr3_nt: TGTGCCAGCAGCGTATTCCGGGAGCCCTACAATGAGCAGTTCTTC

j_call: TRBJ1-6
v_call: TRBV6-2/TRBV6-3
d_call: TRBD1
clone_size: once
cdr3_aa: CASSTQPGTAPRVSPLHF
cdr3_nt: TGTGCCAGCAGTACGCAGCCCGGGACAGCCCCTAGAGTCTCACCCCTCCACTTT

j_call: TRBJ2-7
v_call: TRBV27
d_call: NA
clone_size: NA
cdr3_aa: CASSYQGGYEQYF
cdr3_nt: TGTGCCAGCAGTTATCAGGGGGGCTACGAGCAGTACTTC

j_call: TRBJ1-2
v_call: TRBV5-4
d_call: TRBD1
clone_size: NA
cdr3_aa: CASSSRDRVYGYTF
cdr3_nt: TGTGCCAGCAGCTCCCGGGACAGGGTTTATGGCTACACCTTC

j_call: TRBJ1-6
v_call: TRBV24-1
d_call: NA
clone_size: NA
cdr3_aa: CATREAKNSPLHF
cdr3_nt: TGTGCCACCAGGGAGGCCAAGAATTCACCCCTCCACTTT

j_call: TRBJ2-5
v_call: TRBV6-2/TRBV6-3
d_call: NA
clone_size: NA
cdr3_aa: CASSRDKLTALYF
cdr3_nt: TGTGCCAGCAGCCGGGACAAGCTAACGGCGTTGTACTTC

j_call: TRBJ1-5
v_call: TRBV5-8
d_call: NA
clone_size: NA
cdr3_aa: CASSLELGGYHQPQHF
cdr3_nt: TGTGCCAGCAGCTTGGAGTTGGGAGGGTACCATCAGCCCCAGCATTTT

j_call: TRBJ2-7
v_call: TRBV3-1/TRBV3-2
d_call: NA
clone_size: NA
cdr3_aa: CASSQTFSYEQYF
cdr3_nt: TGTGCCAGCAGCCAGACATTCTCCTACGAGCAGTACTTC

j_call: TRBJ1-4
v_call: TRBV25-1
d_call: TRBD1
clone_size: NA
cdr3_aa: CASSRTGDEKLFF
cdr3_nt: TGTGCCAGCAGCCGGACAGGGGATGAAAAACTGTTTTTT